What follows are 11 T cell receptor beta chains derived from one specimen sequenced in a study of blood T cell repertoires in COVID-19. Produced via immunoSEQ multiplex PCR; TCRdb's table is partial and in-frame only. The sample carries about 80,000 clones, around 83% recorded once. Sequencing used peripheral blood. These receptors were taken from a woman in her 70s with acute or convalescent COVID-19.

This clone was picked up one time. V gene TRBV6-1 combines with J gene TRBJ2-7; D is possibly TRBD1 or TRBD2 (9 bases each). CDR1 and CDR2 from the germline V gene are MNHNS and SASEGT. CDR3 size: 20 residues. V lost 2 bases to trimming and J lost 2 bases, with 28 bases between them. CDR3 in DNA: TGTGCCAGCAGTGAACGGGGGGGGACAGGGCACTCTAGCGGGACCTACGAGCAGTACTTC. This codes for CASSERGGTGHSSGTYEQYF.

The V gene is TRBV6-5, the J gene TRBJ1-1; D perhaps matches TRBD1 (5 bases). CDR3 length equals 15 residues. Trimming took off 6 bases at V and 3 bases at J, with 17 bases between the two ends. The V gene's germline CDR1 is MNHEY and CDR2 SVGAGI. For the CDR3, the DNA is TGTGCCAGCAGATCAAGACAGCCCCTGGACACTGAAGCTTTCTTT. As protein: CASRSRQPLDTEAFF.

Only one count was recorded for this clone. This chain uses TRBV5-4 with TRBJ1-4, with D possibly TRBD1 on 5 matching bases. The CDR3 is made up of 15 amino acids. V lost 3 bases and J 2 bases, leaving 11 bases between the germline ends. The germline CDR1 and CDR2 sequences are SGHNT and YYREEE (reference sequence). In DNA, the CDR3 is TGTGCCAGCAGCTGGGGGGTTGGGACTAATGAAAAACTGTTTTTT. This translates into CASSWGVGTNEKLFF.

V usage is TRBV9 and J usage is TRBJ1-5; 8 bases map to TRBD1. Per the germline V gene, CDR1 is SGDLS and CDR2 is YYNGEE. V shed 4 bases and J 6 bases; nucleotides not matched to a gene: 12. The CDR3 totals 16 residues. The CDR3 region is CASSPSTGGLGQPQHF. CDR3 in DNA: TGTGCCAGCAGCCCAAGTACAGGGGGGTTGGGTCAGCCCCAGCATTTT.

V and J are TRBV7-3 and TRBJ2-1; TRBD2 might be the D (6 bases). The V gene lost 5 bases and the J gene lost 6 bases, with 11 bases spanning the gap. The CDR3 has 13 residues. The germline gives CDR1 SGHTA, CDR2 FQGTGA. In nucleotides, the CDR3 is TGTGCCAGCAGCCGGGACTTTTCCAATGAGCAGTTCTTC. As protein: CASSRDFSNEQFF.

This clone was seen a single time. V and J are TRBV20-1 and TRBJ2-7, with 7 bases aligning to TRBD2. CDR1 DFQATT and CDR2 SNEGSKA come from the germline V gene (reference sequence). This CDR3 has 16 residues. Unmatched junction bases numbered 13, after V lost 3 bases and J lost 2 bases. Here the CDR3 DNA reads TGCAGTGCTAGTTCCTGGCGGGAGTTCCCCCCCTACGAGCAGTACTTC. Protein product: CSASSWREFPPYEQYF.

This chain connects TRBV10-3 to TRBJ2-5; 8 bases map to TRBD1. CDR1 is ENHRY, CDR2 SYGVKD, per germline. Trimming at V came to 6 bases and at J to 3 bases, leaving 6 bases not matched to a gene. This CDR3 comprises 14 residues. As DNA, the CDR3 is TGTGCCATCAGCCAGAGACAGGGGAAAGAGACCCAGTACTTC. This codes for CAISQRQGKETQYF.

The rearrangement uses TRBV6-6 and TRBJ2-7, with 9 bases that match TRBD1. V lost 6 bases and J lost 4; bases outside the gene matches: 4. Germline CDR1 and CDR2: MNHNY and SVGAGI (reference sequence). The CDR3 length is 13 residues. The CDR3 nucleotides are TGTGCCAGCAGCGACAGGGGGGCTTACGAGCAGTACTTC. It codes for CASSDRGAYEQYF.

This chain uses TRBV28 with TRBJ1-5; possible D gene TRBD1, 6 bases. This CDR3 is 14 amino acids long. V lost 6 bases, J lost 4 bases, and 13 bases lay in between. CDR1 and CDR2 (germline): MDHEN, SYDVKM. Here the CDR3 DNA reads TGTGCCAGCAGGGGTGGACAGAGGAATCAGCCCCAGCATTTT. The encoded protein is CASRGGQRNQPQHF.

This chain links TRBV2 with TRBJ2-7; the match to TRBD2 covers 11 bases. J was trimmed by 8 bases and V by 9 bases; bases with no gene match: 6. CDR1 is SNHLY and CDR2 is FYNNEI in the germline V gene. The CDR3 runs 12 residues. The CDR3 protein is CASHSGRAKQYF. In nucleotides, the CDR3 is TGTGCCAGTCATAGCGGGAGGGCCAAGCAGTACTTC. The whole variable domain, filled in from reference TRBV2 and TRBJ2-7, reads EPEVTQTPSHQVTQMGQEVILRCVPISNHLYFYWYRQILGQKVEFLVSFYNNEISEKSEIFDDQFSVERPDGSNFTLKIRSTKLEDSAMYFCASHSGRAKQYFGPGTRLTVT.

V and J are TRBV9 and TRBJ1-1, with D possibly being TRBD1 (6 bases). The V end was cut by 5 bases, the J end by 0 bases, with 8 bases between. This CDR3 region has 13 residues. Germline CDR1 and CDR2: SGDLS and YYNGEE. The DNA for the CDR3 is TGTGCCAGCAGGGGACACCTGAACACTGAAGCTTTCTTT. It encodes CASRGHLNTEAFF. The full variable domain, in which reference TRBV9 and TRBJ1-1 provide the parts outside the CDR3, is DSGVTQTPKHLITATGQRVTLRCSPRSGDLSVYWYQQSLDQGLQFLIQYYNGEERAKGNILERFSAQQFPDLHSELNLSSLELGDSALYFCASRGHLNTEAFFGQGTRLTVV.